This TCR beta chain comes out of a study of blood T cell repertoires in COVID-19. Study-wide background: Italy, Spain and the United States were the sources of the convalescent and acute COVID-19 samples.

J lost 8 bases, V lost 6 bases, and 7 bases had no gene match. Germline CDR1 reads MNHEY; CDR2 reads SVGAGI. The CDR3 length is 14 residues. Assay: immunoSEQ multiplex PCR; the TCRdb copy retains only in-frame clones and omits some. The data show around 240,000 clones, more than 70% seen once. Cohort 3 donors were reported recovered after two negative PCRs, clearance, or symptom resolution. This receptor was taken from a woman between 50 and 59 years old who had recovered from COVID-19. The sequenced material came from PBMCs or T cells enriched from blood (not recorded which). This chain uses TRBV6-5 with TRBJ2-1; 10 positions match TRBD1. The CDR3: CASSWDRGNDEQFF. The CDR3 DNA reads as TGTGCCAGCAGCTGGGACAGGGGTAACGATGAGCAGTTCTTC.